This T cell receptor beta chain comes out of a study of T cells in Graves' hyperthyroidism and ophthalmopathy (dated by TCRdb to 2018 to 2020). Regarding the research as a whole: Peripheral blood was collected at initial diagnosis, before any treatment. A discovery cohort of about 95 patients, approximately 45 with Graves' ophthalmopathy and 55 to 60 with stable Graves' hyperthyroidism, was used to find distinguishing TCR V-J signatures. Prospective prediction of ophthalmopathy was tested in an independent validation cohort consisting of 18 hyperthyroidism patients and 15 to 17 patients who later progressed to ophthalmopathy. For training and testing, the 95 to 100 patients in the discovery cohort were randomly divided in a 7:3 ratio. The study also compared thyroid tissue and blood T-cell repertoires from about 6 Graves' hyperthyroidism patients. After sampling, hyperthyroidism patients received methimazole starting at 30 mg daily, and ophthalmopathy patients received high-dose intravenous methylprednisolone. The paper describes TCR Vbeta CDR3 sequencing of 135 peripheral blood samples, made up of about 40 ophthalmopathy patients, 70 to 75 hyperthyroidism patients and about 17 progressor patients.

Points the paper makes about the study in general: Blood samples also contained most of the expanded thyroid clonotypes (frequency above 0.001), which suggests that blood repertoires may reflect thyroid immune responses. Ophthalmopathy was separated from stable hyperthyroidism by a 13 V-J signature model, with 85% to 90% sensitivity and approximately 84% specificity obtained in cross-validation and 80%/75% obtained in testing. Sample size was not statistically predetermined, and investigators were not blinded to group allocation. In validation, the model predicted progression to ophthalmopathy a median of approximately 6.6 months before onset, with about 67% sensitivity and almost 75% specificity.

This clonotype was observed many times. No cognate antigen has been identified for it. Per-nucleotide qualities are absent, and no much larger clonotype sits a single base away. Hyperthyroidism patients were newly diagnosed, had a disease duration of under 2 months, and were aged 18 to 65 years. Exclusion was applied to patients with uncontrolled infections, other autoimmune diseases, pregnancy or lactation. Diagnoses were established on the basis of clinical symptoms, serum thyroxine and TRAb, thyroid ultrasound, and orbital computed tomography. Blood from progressor patients was drawn when they were first diagnosed with hyperthyroidism, before any ophthalmopathy symptoms appeared. PBMCs were separated from roughly 9.6 ml of fresh peripheral blood using Ficoll-Paque density gradient centrifugation. Progressor patients were defined as those initially diagnosed with Graves' hyperthyroidism in whom ophthalmopathy developed during follow-up. Total RNA was extracted using Trizol reagent, and RNA quality was assessed on an Agilent 2100 Bioanalyzer.

Amplification of TCR beta CDR3 regions was carried out from RNA transcripts. For the first round of RT-PCR on the TCR CDR3, the HTBI primer set was used together with the Qiagen OneStep RT-PCR kit. The libraries were constructed in a second round of multiplex PCR and then size-selected and purified. Paired-end sequencing of the libraries was performed with 100 bp reads on an Illumina HiSeq2000. The study's own analysis went as follows. SOAPnuke was used to process the raw data, with reads discarded if the reads contained adapters or uncalled bases, had a mean Phred below 15, or lacked an exact constant-primer or identifier match. High-quality paired reads were merged using COPE v1.2.5, and each unique nucleotide sequence was defined as a clonotype. MiTCR v1.1 was used to align clonotypes to the IMGT TRBV, TRBD and TRBJ reference segments. Analysis was restricted to V-J combinations with a frequency above 0.0001, which covered over 98% of repertoires. A TCS score was defined as the ratio between F50 (clonal expansion) and ExV (chaos), using BLOSUM62-based TCRdist between CDR3 peptides within each V-J. Welch's t-statistics and random forest reduced just over 500 V-J features to roughly 13, which were used in a naive Bayes classifier (R e1071). Starting from the raw public reads, TCRdb applied fastp trimming at Q25, assembled clones with MiXCR and retained in-frame beta chains. Under each unique CDR3 protein, matching rows form one entry showing the most common genes and DNA. TCRdb's processing, not the authors', yielded these V and J calls. This sample has fewer than 200,000 distinct CDR3 sequences in its table, and 9.4% of those were observed once. The ten biggest clones cover approximately 20% of the sample.

The sample comprised blood. The receptor's source is a woman aged 18-29 years with Graves' hyperthyroidism that later progressed to Graves' ophthalmopathy.

The CDR3 sequence is CASSRQPLAKNIQYF. The sequence in DNA is TGTGCCAGCAGTCGACAGCCACTAGCCAAAAACATTCAGTACTTC. The chain uses TRBV28 and TRBJ2-4; tentative D gene TRBD1, with 5 bases matching. The CDR3 starts with the cysteine, ends with the phenylalanine, and has 15 residues. Only the CDR3 portion is preserved as DNA: 45 bases, with reading frame beginning at the first base. The germline V gene sets CDR1 to MDHEN and CDR2 to SYDVKM. The V and J ends are trimmed by 5 bases and 0 bases, leaving 11 bases between them. Here the CDR3 is joined to the reference TRBV28 and TRBJ2-4 genes, and the full variable domain is: DVKVTQSSRYLVKRTGEKVFLECVQDMDHENMFWYRQDPGLGLRLIYFSYDVKMKEKGDIPEGYSVSREKKERFSLILESASTNQTSMYLCASSRQPLAKNIQYFGAGTRLSVL.